This T cell receptor (beta chain) was retrieved from a study of T cell responses to AZD1222 COVID-19 vaccine. Assay: immunoSEQ multiplex PCR; the TCRdb copy retains only in-frame clones and omits some. The table includes about 140,000 clones, more than 80% detected once. CDR1 and CDR2 from the germline V gene are SGHTA and FQGNSA. V gave up 2 bases and J gave up 1 base; unmatched junction bases: 5. The CDR3 runs to 18 residues. This receptor was taken from an adult who received the MenACWY meningococcal vaccine as a control. The starting material was peripheral blood, obtained 28 days after the second dose of the MenACWY control vaccine. This chain joins TRBV7-2 and TRBJ2-1, with 13 bases identical to TRBD2. The CDR3 bases are TGTGCCAGCAGCTTAAAGGGGACTAGCGGGGTATCCTACAATGAGCAGTTCTTC. It encodes CASSLKGTSGVSYNEQFF.